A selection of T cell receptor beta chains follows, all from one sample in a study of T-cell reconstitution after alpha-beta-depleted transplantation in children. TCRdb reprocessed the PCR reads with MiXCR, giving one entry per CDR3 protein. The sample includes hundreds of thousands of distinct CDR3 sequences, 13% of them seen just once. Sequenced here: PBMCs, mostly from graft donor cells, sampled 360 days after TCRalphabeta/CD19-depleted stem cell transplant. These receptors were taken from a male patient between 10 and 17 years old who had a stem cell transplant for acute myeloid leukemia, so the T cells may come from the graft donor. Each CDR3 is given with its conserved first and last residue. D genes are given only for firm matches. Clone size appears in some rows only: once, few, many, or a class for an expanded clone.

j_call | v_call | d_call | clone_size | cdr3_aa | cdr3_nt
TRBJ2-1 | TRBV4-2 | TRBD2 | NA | CASSQDPRLAGVVNEQFF | TGTGCCAGCAGCCAAGATCCCCGGCTAGCGGGAGTGGTGAATGAGCAGTTCTTC
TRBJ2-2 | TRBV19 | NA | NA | CASSIAAGELFF | TGTGCCAGTAGTATAGCCGCCGGGGAGCTGTTTTTT
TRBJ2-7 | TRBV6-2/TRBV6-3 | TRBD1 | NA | CASRPQGAVSYEQYF | TGTGCCAGCAGACCCCAGGGGGCGGTTTCCTACGAGCAGTACTTC
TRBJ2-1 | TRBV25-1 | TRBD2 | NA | CASSVGRLITSGLSNEQFF | TGTGCCAGCAGCGTAGGAAGACTTATCACTAGCGGGCTGAGCAATGAGCAGTTCTTC
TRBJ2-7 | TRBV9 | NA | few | CASSVGGSLVGPSGQYF | TGTGCCAGCAGCGTAGGGGGCTCACTAGTGGGGCCCTCCGGGCAGTACTTC
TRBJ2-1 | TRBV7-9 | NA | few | CASSPSGGHNEQFF | TGTGCCAGCAGCCCCTCAGGCGGCCACAATGAGCAGTTCTTC
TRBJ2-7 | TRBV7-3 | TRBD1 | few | CASSIDSGQSYEQYF | TGTGCCAGCAGCATAGACTCGGGACAGTCCTACGAGCAGTACTTC
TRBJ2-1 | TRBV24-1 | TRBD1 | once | CATSDFNATGYWWSEQFF | TGTGCCACCAGTGATTTTAATGCGACAGGGTATTGGTGGAGTGAGCAGTTCTTC
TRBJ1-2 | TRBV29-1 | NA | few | CSVDDTGGPGYTF | TGCAGCGTTGACGACACGGGGGGGCCGGGCTACACCTTC
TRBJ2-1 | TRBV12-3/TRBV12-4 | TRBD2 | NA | CASSLGLAGDFNNEQFF | TGTGCCAGCAGTTTAGGGCTAGCGGGAGATTTCAACAATGAGCAGTTCTTC
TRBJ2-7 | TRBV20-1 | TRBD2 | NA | CSARRARTSGLLEQYF | TGCAGTGCTAGAAGGGCCCGGACTAGCGGGCTCTTGGAGCAGTACTTC
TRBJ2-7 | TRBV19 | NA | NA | CATPGTTYSYEQYF | TGTGCCACGCCCGGGACAACTTACTCCTACGAGCAGTACTTC
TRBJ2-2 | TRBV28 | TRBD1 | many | CASSLYRGPGELFF | TGTGCCAGCAGTTTATACAGGGGTCCCGGGGAGCTGTTTTTT
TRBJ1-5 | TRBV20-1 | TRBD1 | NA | CSARDLGWDRNNQPQHF | TGCAGTGCTAGAGATCTAGGTTGGGACAGGAACAATCAGCCCCAGCATTTT
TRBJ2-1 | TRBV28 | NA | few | CASSSSLGAYNEQFF | TGTGCCAGCAGTTCCTCTTTAGGGGCCTACAATGAGCAGTTCTTC
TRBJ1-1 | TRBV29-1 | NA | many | CSVPRGGLNTEAFF | TGCAGCGTCCCCCGGGGGGGATTGAACACTGAAGCTTTCTTT
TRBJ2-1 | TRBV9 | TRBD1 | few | CASSPRDRVGEQFF | TGTGCCAGCAGCCCCCGGGACAGAGTGGGCGAGCAGTTCTTC
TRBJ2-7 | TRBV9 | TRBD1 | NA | CASSIDRGPYEQYF | TGTGCCAGCAGCATTGACAGGGGTCCCTACGAGCAGTACTTC
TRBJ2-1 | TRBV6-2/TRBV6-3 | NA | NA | CASNNPGASFWQFF | TGTGCCAGCAACAATCCGGGAGCTTCTTTTTGGCAGTTCTTC
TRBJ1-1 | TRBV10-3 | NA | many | CAIQKGGSDTEAFF | TGTGCCATCCAGAAGGGAGGCTCTGACACTGAAGCTTTCTTT
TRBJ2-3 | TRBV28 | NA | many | CASSSYRSEGRLRDTQYF | TGTGCCAGCAGTTCGTACAGGTCGGAGGGCCGTTTAAGGGATACGCAGTATTTT
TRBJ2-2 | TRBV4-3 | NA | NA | CASSQFSSNTGELFF | TGCGCCAGCAGCCAATTCTCCTCGAACACCGGGGAGCTGTTTTTT
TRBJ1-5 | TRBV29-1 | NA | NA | CSVGQKGQPQHF | TGCAGCGTTGGCCAAAAGGGTCAGCCCCAGCATTTT
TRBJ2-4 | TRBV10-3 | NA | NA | CAISEFENIQYF | TGTGCCATCAGTGAATTCGAAAACATTCAGTACTTC
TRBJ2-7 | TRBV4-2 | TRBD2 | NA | CASSSSTSGTYEQYF | TGTGCCAGCAGCTCATCGACTAGCGGAACCTACGAGCAGTACTTC
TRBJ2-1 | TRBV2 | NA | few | CASRTGRGTYNEQFF | TGTGCCAGCAGGACCGGGAGAGGCACCTACAATGAGCAGTTCTTC
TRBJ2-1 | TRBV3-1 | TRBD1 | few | CASSLGTDKFF | TGTGCCAGCAGCCTCGGGACAGACAAGTTCTTC
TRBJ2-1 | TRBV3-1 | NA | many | CASSQSSRRDLSYNEQFF | TGTGCCAGCAGCCAAAGCTCTAGGCGGGATCTCTCCTACAATGAGCAGTTCTTC
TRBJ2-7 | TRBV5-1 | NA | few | CASSLGGAGWNYEQYF | TGCGCCAGCAGCTTGGGGGGGGCGGGGTGGAACTACGAGCAGTACTTC
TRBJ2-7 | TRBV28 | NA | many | CASSYGSGRSSYEQYF | TGTGCCAGCAGTTATGGTAGCGGTCGCAGCTCCTACGAGCAGTACTTC
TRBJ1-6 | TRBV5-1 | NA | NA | CASSLKGTYNSPLHF | TGCGCCAGCAGCCTTAAGGGGACCTATAATTCACCCCTCCACTTT
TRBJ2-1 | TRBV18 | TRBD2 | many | CASSPALAGGNEQFF | TGTGCCAGCTCACCAGCACTAGCGGGAGGTAATGAGCAGTTCTTC
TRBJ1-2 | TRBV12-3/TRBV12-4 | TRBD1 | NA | CASSFFGTEAGYTF | TGTGCCAGCAGTTTCTTCGGGACAGAGGCGGGCTACACCTTC
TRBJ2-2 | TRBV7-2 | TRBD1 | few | CASSHQRQGTNTGELFF | TGTGCCAGCAGTCATCAGCGACAGGGGACGAACACCGGGGAGCTGTTTTTT
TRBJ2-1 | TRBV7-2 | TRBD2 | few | CASSFLSIAGGYNEQFF | TGTGCCAGCAGCTTTTTATCTATAGCGGGAGGCTACAATGAGCAGTTCTTC
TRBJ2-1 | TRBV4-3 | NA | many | CASSQDETNEQFF | TGCGCCAGCAGCCAAGACGAGACGAATGAGCAGTTCTTC
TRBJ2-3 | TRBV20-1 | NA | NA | CSARDLPADSTDTQYF | TGCAGTGCTAGAGATCTCCCAGCGGATAGCACAGATACGCAGTATTTT
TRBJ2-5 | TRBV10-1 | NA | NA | CASSDQGKETQCF | TGCGCCAGCAGTGACCAGGGGAAAGAGACCCAGTGCTTC
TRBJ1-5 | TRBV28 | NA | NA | CASSLEQATNQPQHF | TGTGCCAGCAGTTTGGAACAGGCGACCAATCAGCCCCAGCATTTT
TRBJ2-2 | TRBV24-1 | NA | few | CATRDTGTGELFF | TGTGCCACCAGGGACACCGGCACCGGGGAGCTGTTTTTT
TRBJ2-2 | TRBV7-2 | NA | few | CASTQAPFQTGELFF | TGTGCCAGCACCCAGGCACCATTTCAGACCGGGGAGCTGTTTTTT
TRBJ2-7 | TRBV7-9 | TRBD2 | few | CASSGTSGRIYEQYF | TGTGCCAGCAGCGGGACTAGCGGGAGGATCTACGAGCAGTACTTC
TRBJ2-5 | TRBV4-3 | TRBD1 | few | CASSKQLGQGSETQYF | TGCGCCAGCAGCAAACAACTTGGACAGGGGTCAGAGACCCAGTACTTC
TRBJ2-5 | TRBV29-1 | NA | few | CSVAASRETQYF | TGCAGCGTGGCGGCGTCGCGGGAGACCCAGTACTTC
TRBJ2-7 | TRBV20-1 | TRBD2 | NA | CSAGPHSGPYEQYF | TGCAGTGCCGGCCCCCATAGCGGGCCCTACGAGCAGTACTTC
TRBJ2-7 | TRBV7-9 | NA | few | CASSLGVEDEQYF | TGTGCCAGCAGCTTAGGAGTGGAGGACGAGCAGTACTTC
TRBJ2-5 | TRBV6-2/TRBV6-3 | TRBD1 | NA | CASSFPGQLQETQYF | TGTGCCAGCAGTTTTCCGGGACAGTTACAAGAGACCCAGTACTTC
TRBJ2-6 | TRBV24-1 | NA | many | CATSDPRTGANVLTF | TGTGCCACCAGTGATCCGAGGACAGGGGCCAACGTCCTGACTTTC
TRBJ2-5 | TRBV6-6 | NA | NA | CASSYSLRETQYF | TGTGCCAGCAGTTACTCACTGAGAGAGACCCAGTACTTC
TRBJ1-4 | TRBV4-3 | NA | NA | CASSQDGGIVGEKLFF | TGCGCCAGCAGCCAAGATGGGGGGATCGTAGGTGAAAAACTGTTTTTT
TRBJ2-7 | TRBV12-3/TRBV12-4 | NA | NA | CASSSQGSRAYEQYF | TGTGCCAGCAGTTCCCAGGGGTCTAGGGCCTACGAGCAGTACTTC
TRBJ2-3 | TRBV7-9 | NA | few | CASSPLAGASDTQYF | TGTGCCAGCAGCCCTCTCGCGGGGGCGTCAGATACGCAGTATTTT
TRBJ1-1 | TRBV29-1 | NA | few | CSVVEGGQNTEAFF | TGCAGTGTTGTAGAGGGAGGGCAGAACACTGAAGCTTTCTTT
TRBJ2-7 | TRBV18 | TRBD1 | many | CASSPGQVSSYEQYF | TGTGCCAGCTCACCCGGACAGGTGAGCTCCTACGAGCAGTACTTC